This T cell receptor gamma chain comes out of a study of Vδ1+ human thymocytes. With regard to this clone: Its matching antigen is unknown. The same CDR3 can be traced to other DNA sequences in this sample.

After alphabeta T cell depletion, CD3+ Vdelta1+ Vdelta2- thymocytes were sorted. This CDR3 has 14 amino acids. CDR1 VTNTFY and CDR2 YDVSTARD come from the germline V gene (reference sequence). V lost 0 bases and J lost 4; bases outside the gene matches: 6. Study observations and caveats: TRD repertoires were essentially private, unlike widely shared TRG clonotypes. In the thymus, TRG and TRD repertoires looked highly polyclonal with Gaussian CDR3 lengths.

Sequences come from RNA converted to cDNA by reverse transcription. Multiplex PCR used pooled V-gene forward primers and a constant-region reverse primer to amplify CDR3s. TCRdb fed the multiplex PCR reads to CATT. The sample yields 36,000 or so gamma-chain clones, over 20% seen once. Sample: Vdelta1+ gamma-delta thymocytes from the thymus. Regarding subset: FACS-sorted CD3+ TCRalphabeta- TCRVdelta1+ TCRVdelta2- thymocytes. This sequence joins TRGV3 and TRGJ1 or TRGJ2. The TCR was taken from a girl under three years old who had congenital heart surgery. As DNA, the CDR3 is TGTGCCACCTGGGACAGGCTCGGATATTATAAGAAACTCTTT. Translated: CATWDRLGYYKKLF.